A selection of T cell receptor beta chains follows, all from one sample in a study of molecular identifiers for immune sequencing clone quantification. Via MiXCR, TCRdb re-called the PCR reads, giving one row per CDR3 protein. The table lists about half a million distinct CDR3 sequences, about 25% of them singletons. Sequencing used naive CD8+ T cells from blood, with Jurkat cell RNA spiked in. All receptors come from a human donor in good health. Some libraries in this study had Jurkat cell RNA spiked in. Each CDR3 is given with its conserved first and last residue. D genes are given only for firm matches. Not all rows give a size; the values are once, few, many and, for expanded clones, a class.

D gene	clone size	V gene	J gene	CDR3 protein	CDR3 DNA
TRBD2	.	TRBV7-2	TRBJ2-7	CASSFGAGGPSYEQYF	TGTGCCAGCAGCTTTGGAGCGGGAGGACCCTCCTACGAGCAGTACTTC
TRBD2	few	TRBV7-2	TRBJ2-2	CASSYTSDDTGELFF	TGTGCCAGCAGCTATACTAGCGATGACACCGGGGAGCTGTTTTTT
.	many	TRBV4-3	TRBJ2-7	CASSPTDSSSSYEQYF	TGCGCCAGCAGCCCGACCGACTCGAGTAGCTCCTACGAGCAGTACTTC
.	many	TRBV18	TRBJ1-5	CASSQWEERAQPQHF	TGTGCCAGCTCCCAATGGGAGGAGAGGGCTCAGCCCCAGCATTTT
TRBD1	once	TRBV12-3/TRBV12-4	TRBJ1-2	CASISLGTVPF	TGTGCCAGCATTTCGCTGGGGACAGTACCCTTC
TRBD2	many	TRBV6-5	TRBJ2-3	CASSYWHGRDTDTQYF	TGTGCCAGCAGTTACTGGCACGGGAGGGACACAGATACGCAGTATTTT
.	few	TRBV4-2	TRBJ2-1	CASSQASPGTINNEQFF	TGTGCCAGCAGCCAAGCCTCGCCCGGGACCATAAACAATGAGCAGTTCTTC
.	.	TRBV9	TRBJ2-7	CASSAGSSGYEQYF	TGTGCCAGCAGCGCTGGGTCCTCTGGATACGAGCAGTACTTC
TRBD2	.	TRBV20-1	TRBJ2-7	CSASDRIAGYSYEQYF	TGCAGTGCTAGCGACAGAATAGCGGGATACTCCTACGAGCAGTACTTC
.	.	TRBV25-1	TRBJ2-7	CASSPWDNRPTTLLYEQYF	TGTGCCAGCAGTCCCTGGGACAACCGCCCCACAACTTTACTATACGAGCAGTACTTC
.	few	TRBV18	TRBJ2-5	CASSLSRDGEEETQYF	TGTGCCAGCTCACTTTCCCGGGACGGAGAAGAAGAGACCCAGTACTTC
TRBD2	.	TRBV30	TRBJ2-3	CAWRPDLSGSLTATPYF	TGTGCCTGGCGCCCTGACTTGAGCGGGAGTCTCACAGCTACGCCGTATTTT
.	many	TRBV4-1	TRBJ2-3	CASSQVGMGIGTDTQYF	TGCGCCAGCAGCCAAGTCGGTATGGGGATTGGCACAGATACGCAGTATTTT
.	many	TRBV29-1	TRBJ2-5	CSVRDGETQYF	TGCAGCGTTAGGGACGGAGAGACCCAGTACTTC
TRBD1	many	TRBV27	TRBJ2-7	CASSTTGYEQYF	TGTGCCAGCAGCACGACAGGGTACGAGCAGTACTTC
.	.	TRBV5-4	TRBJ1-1	CASSSREGTEAFF	TGTGCCAGCAGCTCTAGAGAGGGCACTGAAGCTTTCTTT
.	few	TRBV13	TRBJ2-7	CASTLSTGVDYEQYF	TGTGCCAGCACCCTGAGTACGGGAGTAGACTACGAGCAGTACTTC
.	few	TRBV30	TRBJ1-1	CAWSWGPGTEAFF	TGTGCCTGGAGTTGGGGGCCGGGCACTGAAGCTTTCTTT
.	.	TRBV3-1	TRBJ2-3	CASSQGDDTQYF	TGTGCCAGCAGCCAAGGGGATGATACGCAGTATTTT
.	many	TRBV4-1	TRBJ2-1	CASSQEASRTLEQFF	TGCGCCAGCAGCCAAGAGGCTAGCCGGACCTTGGAGCAGTTCTTC
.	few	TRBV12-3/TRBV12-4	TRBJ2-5	CASSFSGAQETQYF	TGTGCCAGCAGTTTTAGTGGGGCCCAAGAGACCCAGTACTTC
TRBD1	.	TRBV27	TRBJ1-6	CASSSGDSNSPLHF	TGTGCCAGCAGTTCTGGGGACAGTAATTCACCCCTCCACTTT
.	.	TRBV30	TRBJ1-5	CAWNMENNQPQHF	TGTGCCTGGAATATGGAGAACAATCAGCCCCAGCATTTT
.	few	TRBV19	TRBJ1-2	CASKQPKGYTF	TGTGCCAGTAAACAGCCAAAAGGCTACACCTTC
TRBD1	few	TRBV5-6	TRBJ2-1	CASSSGTGDEQFF	TGTGCCAGCAGCTCCGGGACAGGGGATGAGCAGTTCTTC
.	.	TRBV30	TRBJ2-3	CAWSDGEGPDTQYF	TGTGCCTGGAGCGACGGGGAAGGCCCAGATACGCAGTATTTT
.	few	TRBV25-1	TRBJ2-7	CASTPRETYEQYF	TGTGCCAGCACCCCCCGAGAGACCTACGAGCAGTACTTC
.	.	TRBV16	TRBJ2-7	CASSQSRTANEQYF	TGTGCCAGCAGCCAATCAAGGACTGCGAACGAGCAGTACTTC
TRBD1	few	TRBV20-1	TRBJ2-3	CSARSGTGGTDTQYF	TGCAGTGCTAGGTCCGGGACAGGCGGTACAGATACGCAGTATTTT
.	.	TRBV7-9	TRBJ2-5	CASSLDSQQETQYF	TGTGCCAGCAGCTTAGACAGTCAACAAGAGACCCAGTACTTC
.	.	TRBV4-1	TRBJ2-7	CASSQDRWTYEQYF	TGCGCCAGCAGCCAAGACAGGTGGACCTACGAGCAGTACTTC
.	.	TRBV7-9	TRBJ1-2	CASSLPDKNYGFTF	TGTGCCAGCAGCTTACCTGATAAAAACTATGGCTTCACCTTC
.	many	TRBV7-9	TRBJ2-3	CASSARWSDTQYF	TGTGCCAGCAGCGCGCGTTGGTCGGATACGCAGTATTTT
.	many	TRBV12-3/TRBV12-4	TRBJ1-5	CASSLMGSNQPQHF	TGTGCCAGCAGTTTAATGGGAAGCAATCAGCCCCAGCATTTT
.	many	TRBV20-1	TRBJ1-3	CSARDYRSGNTIYF	TGCAGTGCTAGAGATTACAGATCCGGAAACACCATATATTTT